Shown below are 6 T cell receptor beta chains from a single sample sequenced in a study of human T cells and chemical hapten exposure. Treatment described: therapeutic diphenylcyclopropenone sensitization with weekly scalp DPC. The library gave individual cDNA molecules unique molecular identifiers. TCRdb independently ran MiXCR on the reads; one entry per CDR3 protein. This sample has thousands of distinct CDR3 sequences, with roughly three fifths found just once. The sequences come from whole blood, collected before DPC sensitization or 2, 6, or about 24 weeks after (not recorded which). Receptor source: an adult with alopecia areata. Some clones in this sample may be carry-over from other donors' samples. This table probably holds off-target reads from a library built for another chain.

This clonotype was observed a few times. The chain has TRBV7-6 and TRBJ2-2; 10 nucleotides line up with TRBD2. Germline trimming cut 1 base from V and 4 bases from J; bases unmatched to any gene: 3. The CDR3 length is 16 residues. CDR1 and CDR2 (germline): SGHVS, FNYEAQ. DNA for the CDR3: TGTGCCAGCAGCTTAGGCACTAGCGGGACCACCGGGGAGCTGTTTTTT. It is translated as CASSLGTSGTTGELFF.

This clonotype was detected only a few times. This sequence joins TRBV3-1 and TRBJ2-6; D is uncertain. V was clipped by 3 bases and J by 4 bases, with 10 bases between them. The CDR3 has 15 amino acids. Germline loops: CDR1 LGHDT, CDR2 YNNKEL (reference sequence). CDR3 loop: CASSQGLGGANVLTF. The CDR3 nucleotides read TGTGCCAGCAGCCAGGGCCTGGGAGGGGCCAACGTCCTGACTTTC.

This clonotype has a handful of counts. This chain joins TRBV4-1 and TRBJ2-1; 8 bases map to TRBD2. The germline V gene encodes CDR1 MGHRA and CDR2 YSYEKL. Germline trimming cut 0 bases from V and 5 bases from J; bases unmatched to any gene: 9. The CDR3 runs 17 residues. CDR3 DNA sequence: TGCGCCAGCAGCCAAGAAAGGCGCGGGAGGAGCAACAATGAGCAGTTCTTC. Amino acids: CASSQERRGRSNNEQFF.

V gene TRBV5-1 combines with J gene TRBJ2-5; D is undetermined. The V gene's germline CDR1 is SGHRS and CDR2 YFSETQ. The CDR3 loop spans 16 amino acids. The V end was cut by 5 bases, the J end by 1 base, with 18 bases between. The CDR3 DNA reads TGCGCCAGCAGTCCGCGCCATGGAATCACCCAAGAGACCCAGTACTTC. This gives the protein CASSPRHGITQETQYF.

The rearrangement uses TRBV25-1 and TRBJ2-1; the match to TRBD2 covers 10 bases. With V trimmed by 4 bases and J by 4 bases, 7 bases remained unmatched. CDR3 size: 16 residues. Germline assignment: CDR1 MGHDK and CDR2 SYGVNS. DNA of the CDR3: TGTGCCAGCAGTGTTGTAGCGGGAGGCCTTTACAATGAGCAGTTCTTC. This sequence encodes CASSVVAGGLYNEQFF.

This clonotype was found a few times. For the CDR3, the DNA is TGTGCCAGCAGCTTAGCAGCGGGAGGGTACGAGCAGTACTTC. Amino acids: CASSLAAGGYEQYF. This chain joins TRBV7-6 and TRBJ2-7, with 10 bases aligning to TRBD2. Germline CDR1 reads SGHVS; CDR2 reads FNYEAQ. V lost 0 bases to trimming and J lost 4 bases; unmatched junction nucleotides: 0. CDR3 size: 14 residues. Filled out from reference TRBV7-6 and TRBJ2-7, the complete variable domain reads GAGVSQSPRYKVTKRGQDVALRCDPISGHVSLYWYRQALGQGPEFLTYFNYEAQQDKSGLPNDRFSAERPEGSISTLTIQRTEQRDSAMYRCASSLAAGGYEQYFGPGTRLTVT.